The 9 T cell receptor beta chains listed next were all sequenced from one sample in a study of CD8+CD57+ T cells in acquired aplastic anemia (dated by TCRdb to 2016 to 2019). The data were produced on an Illumina HiSeq 2000. TCR beta VDJ combination and CDR3 sequence profiling used genomic DNA as the template. The public reads were reprocessed in TCRdb via fastp at Q25 and MiXCR, keeping in-frame beta chains. Every entry covers one CDR3 protein and lists the most common genes and DNA from its rows. The sample profile shows roughly 300,000 distinct CDR3 sequences; around 60% of them were found once. Roughly 8% of the sample is in the top ten clones. The specimen was sorted CD4+, CD8+, or CD8+CD57+ T cells (not recorded which) from PBMCs. These receptors all come from a human donor with severe aplastic anemia or a healthy control (not recorded which).

The rearrangement joins TRBV7-9 to TRBJ2-5; maybe TRBD2 (5 bases). The CDR3 covers 15 residues. V was trimmed by 4 bases and J by 2 bases, leaving 14 bases between them. Looked up from germline, CDR1 is SEHNR and CDR2 is FQNEAQ (reference sequence). The CDR3 loop is CASSWVGRGQETQYF. The DNA of the CDR3 is TGTGCCAGCAGCTGGGTGGGCCGGGGTCAAGAGACCCAGTACTTC.

This clonotype has only a few counts. This chain connects TRBV10-3 to TRBJ1-5; D gene unclear. Germline CDR1 ENHRY, CDR2 SYGVKD. CDR3 length equals 17 residues. V lost 0 bases and J 5 bases, leaving 17 bases between the germline ends. Written as DNA, the CDR3 is TGTGCCATCAGTGAGTCGATGCATTGGATTAGGGATCAGCCCCAGCATTTT. Translation: CAISESMHWIRDQPQHF.

This chain links TRBV10-3 with TRBJ1-2, with 9 bases identical to TRBD1. Germline V gene sequence: CDR1 ENHRY, CDR2 SYGVKD. Losses at the gene ends were 0 bases for V and 6 bases for J; bases not matched to a gene: 5. The CDR3 consists of 15 residues. The CDR3 region has the DNA TGTGCCATCAGTGAGTCCCGGACAGGGGAGGATGGCTACACCTTC. Protein: CAISESRTGEDGYTF.

The rearrangement joins TRBV7-8 to TRBJ1-6, with a weak D call TRBD1 (6 bases). Trimming took off 3 bases at V and 10 bases at J, with 16 bases between the two ends. The length of the CDR3 is 15 residues. Germline CDR1 and CDR2: SGHVS and FQNEAQ. The CDR3 loop reads CASSLSSGGGSPLHF. For the CDR3, the DNA is TGTGCCAGCAGCTTGAGTAGCGGGGGCGGATCACCCCTCCACTTT.

Many counts were recorded for this clonotype. The gene calls are TRBV7-6 and TRBJ2-7, with D possibly being TRBD2 (6 bases). In germline, CDR1 is SGHVS, CDR2 FNYEAQ. Trimming cost V 5 bases and J 6 bases, with 17 bases left between them. The CDR3 has 14 residues. The CDR3 DNA is TGTGCCAGCAGCCTGTCCGGGACTCCAGCCGAGCAGTACTTC. Translating gives CASSLSGTPAEQYF.

The CDR3: CASSSRTGSDTQYF. The CDR3 DNA sequence: TGTGCCAGCAGCTCGCGGACAGGGTCAGATACGCAGTATTTT. The J gene is TRBJ2-3, the V gene TRBV7-8; 8 nucleotides align to TRBD1. The CDR3 has 14 residues. Germline V gene sequence: CDR1 SGHVS, CDR2 FQNEAQ. V lost 4 bases and J lost 4; bases outside the gene matches: 4.

This clonotype has at least ten counts. This chain links TRBV6-1 with TRBJ1-5, with a weak D call TRBD1 (5 bases). The CDR3 has 15 residues. Trimming removed 3 bases from V and 5 bases from J, with 14 bases in between. From germline, CDR1 is MNHNS and CDR2 SASEGT. The CDR3 DNA is TGTGCCAGCAGTGAGTGGGGGGGTACGCATCAGCCCCAGCATTTT. It is translated as CASSEWGGTHQPQHF.

This clonotype was counted a few times. This chain links TRBV3-1 with TRBJ1-3; D is possibly TRBD1 (6 bases). This CDR3 is 16 amino acids long. V lost 2 bases and J 2 bases, leaving 13 bases between the germline ends. Germline-derived CDR1 and CDR2 are LGHDT and YNNKEL (reference sequence). The DNA for the CDR3 is TGTGCCAGCAGCCAAAGACAGGACAGCCCTGGAAACACCATATATTTT. It encodes CASSQRQDSPGNTIYF. The whole variable domain, filled in from reference TRBV3-1 and TRBJ1-3, reads DTAVSQTPKYLVTQMGNDKSIKCEQNLGHDTMYWYKQDSKKFLKIMFSYNNKELIINETVPNRFSPKSPDKAHLNLHINSLELGDSAVYFCASSQRQDSPGNTIYFGEGSWLTVV.

Concerning this clonotype: This CDR3 fails to terminate in the conserved phenylalanine or tryptophan, so it likely reflects a read error. The rearrangement joins TRBV7-3 to TRBJ2-7; 9 bases line up with TRBD2. V lost 6 bases and J lost 1; bases outside the gene matches: 7. CDR1 is SGHTA and CDR2 is FQGTGA in the germline V gene. The CDR3 is made up of 15 amino acids. CDR3 nucleotides: TGTGCCAGCAGTTCCTCGACTAGCGGATCCTACGAGCAGTACCTC. Its protein is CASSSSTSGSYEQYL.